Given below is one T cell receptor beta chain in context. The sample originates from a study of control samples from healthy donors and cancer patients. This CDR3 has 23 amino acids. Per the germline V gene, CDR1 is MNHNY and CDR2 is SVGAGI (reference sequence). The V segment lost 5 bases and the J segment 0 bases; nucleotides outside the gene matches: 26. Here immunoSEQ multiplex PCR was the method, and the copy in TCRdb shows in-frame clones only, minus some. The sample lists about 130,000 clones; roughly 92% were seen once. The sample comprised blood. The sequence derives from a man younger than 35 in good health. The chain links TRBV6-6 to TRBJ2-7, with TRBD1 identical over 12 bases. The CDR3 sequence: CASSLLTGQGAKLQDRSSYEQYF. Here the CDR3 DNA reads TGTGCCAGCAGTCTCCTAACGGGACAGGGGGCGAAACTACAAGATCGAAGCTCCTACGAGCAGTACTTC.